These 3 T cell receptor beta chains share one sample of origin, sequenced in a study of blood T cell repertoires in COVID-19. Profiling relied on immunoSEQ multiplex PCR, and the TCRdb table lists in-frame clones only, not all of them. The data contain about 330,000 clones, 87% of them singletons. The specimen was PBMCs or T cells enriched from blood (not recorded which). All receptors come from a woman aged 30 to 39 who had recovered from COVID-19.

The J gene is TRBJ2-7, the V gene TRBV5-4, with TRBD1 identical over 11 bases. CDR3 size: 15 residues. Germline V gives CDR1 SGHNT, CDR2 YYREEE (reference sequence). The V gene end was trimmed by 4 bases and the J gene end by 4 bases; junction bases not matched to a gene: 7. CDR3 DNA: TGTGCCAGCAGCCCCCGGACAGGGGGCTCGTACGAGCAGTACTTC. Protein sequence: CASSPRTGGSYEQYF.

J is TRBJ2-1 and V is TRBV15; D is perhaps TRBD2 (6 bases). The germline gives CDR1 LNHNV, CDR2 YYDKDF (reference sequence). This CDR3 comprises 15 residues. The V end was cut by 0 bases, the J end by 7 bases, with 13 bases between. For the CDR3, the DNA is TGTGCCACCAGCAGAGATAAATCCGGAGGGAATGAGCAGTTCTTC. Amino acid sequence: CATSRDKSGGNEQFF. Complete variable domain (other parts from reference TRBV15 and TRBJ2-1): DAMVIQNPRYQVTQFGKPVTLSCSQTLNHNVMYWYQQKSSQAPKLLFHYYDKDFNNEADTPDNFQSRRPNTSFCFLDIRSPGLGDTAMYLCATSRDKSGGNEQFFGPGTRLTVL.

The chain joins TRBV6-2 or TRBV6-3 to TRBJ2-1; D possibly corresponds to TRBD2 (5 bases). The CDR3 consists of 15 residues. CDR1 and CDR2 from the germline V gene are MNHEY and SVGEGT. Trimming stripped 6 bases from V and 0 bases from J, with 12 bases between. Written as DNA, the CDR3 is TGTGCCAGCAGCAACGTGGGGAGCTCCTACAATGAGCAGTTCTTC. Protein: CASSNVGSSYNEQFF.